This T cell receptor beta chain was sequenced in a study of response to subunit inactivated influenza vaccine. CDR3 length: 13 residues. Trimming removed 4 bases from V and 6 bases from J, with 10 bases in between. Germline CDR1 and CDR2: SEHNR and FQNEAQ (reference sequence). MiXCR was run by TCRdb on the RT-PCR reads, yielding one entry per CDR3 protein. The sample lists 150,000 to 200,000 distinct CDR3 sequences, approximately 12% occurring once. These same records also appear under a second study, on T cells expressing NK-cell markers. Per that paper: Generation of TCR beta cDNA was performed by 5'RACE template switching incorporating UMIs.

The receptor was derived from a man over 45 who received an inactivated influenza vaccine. The sample consisted of CD8+ T cells sorted from PBMCs, taken roughly 13 days after vaccination. The gene calls are TRBV7-9 and TRBJ2-1, with a weak D call TRBD2 (5 bases). The CDR3 protein is CASSSDGVNEQFF. CDR3 nucleotide sequence: TGTGCCAGCAGCTCGGACGGGGTCAATGAGCAGTTCTTC.